Below are 28 T cell receptor beta chains sequenced from a single sample in a study of shared clonotypes between healthy human individuals. TCRdb's table, derived via immunoSEQ multiplex PCR, lists solely in-frame clones and lacks some. The data contain 190,000 or so clones, over 85% of them singletons. The sequencing sample was made of naive CD4+ T cells sorted from blood. The subset was: CD45RA+ positively selected. The source of these receptors is a woman under 40 in good health.

The chain employs TRBV5-1 and TRBJ2-5, with 9 bases fitting TRBD1. The J call could be wrong; TRBJ2-7 is a better fit for the DNA end. The CDR3 consists of 16 residues. In germline, CDR1 is SGHRS, CDR2 YFSETQ. CDR3 sequence (DNA): TGCGCCAGCAGCTTGGGTCCAGGACAGGGGTCCTACGAGCAGTACTTC. Its protein is CASSLGPGQGSYEQYF.

With respect to this clone: The junction departs from germline at one end; a sequencing error may be responsible. The V call is TRBV15, the J call TRBJ2-7, with D uncertain. Germline CDR1 and CDR2: LNHNV and YYDKDF (reference sequence). CDR3 size: 14 residues. CDR3 in amino acids: CATSRDMASNEQYF. The DNA of the CDR3 is TGTGCCACCAGCAGAGATATGGCCTCCAACGAGCAGTACTTC.

The rearrangement joins TRBV4-3 to TRBJ2-7, with D hard to call. V was shortened by 1 base and J by 3 bases, with 10 bases between the two germline ends. The CDR3 runs 14 residues. The germline gives CDR1 LGHNA, CDR2 YSLEER. The CDR3 coding sequence is TGCGCCAGCAGCCAAGCCCCCTTTGGCTACGAGCAGTACTTC. Translation: CASSQAPFGYEQYF.

The rearrangement uses TRBV10-3 and TRBJ2-5; tentatively, D is TRBD1 (5 bases). The CDR3 runs to 13 residues. Germline loops: CDR1 ENHRY, CDR2 SYGVKD. V lost 2 bases and J 14 bases, leaving 18 bases between the germline ends. CDR3 coding DNA: TGTGCCATCAGTGAGAATGATGAGAAGGGGTTCTACTTC. Encoded protein: CAISENDEKGFYF.

The gene calls are TRBV15 and TRBJ2-4, with D maybe TRBD2 (7 bases). The length of the CDR3 is 20 residues. Between the trimmed V and J ends, which lost 2 bases and 0 bases, there was a span of 23 bases. CDR1 and CDR2 (germline): LNHNV, YYDKDF (reference sequence). The CDR3 loop reads CATSRWGGQEGSLAKNIQYF. The DNA for the CDR3 is TGTGCCACCAGCAGATGGGGGGGGCAGGAGGGATCCTTAGCCAAAAACATTCAGTACTTC.

This chain links TRBV7-9 with TRBJ2-1; 9 bases agree with TRBD2. V was clipped by 2 bases and J by 5 bases; unmatched bases: 7. The CDR3 contains 16 residues. Germline V gene sequence: CDR1 SEHNR, CDR2 FQNEAQ (reference sequence). The CDR3 bases are TGTGCCAGCAGCTTATTGAGCGGGGGGCTCCACAATGAGCAGTTCTTC. Amino acid sequence: CASSLLSGGLHNEQFF.

The chain couples TRBV28 to TRBJ1-2, with 8 bases matching TRBD1. The CDR3 totals 15 residues. The V gene end was trimmed by 4 bases and the J gene end by 8 bases; junction bases not matched to a gene: 12. The V gene's germline CDR1 is MDHEN and CDR2 SYDVKM. The chain's CDR3 is CASSSGQGIGEGYTF. The CDR3 region has the DNA TGTGCCAGCAGTTCAGGACAGGGAATAGGGGAGGGCTACACCTTC.

The chain joins TRBV6-5 to TRBJ1-2; 8 positions match TRBD1. The ends lost 5 bases at V and 6 bases at J; junction bases unmatched: 8. Per germline, CDR1 MNHEY and CDR2 SVGAGI. The CDR3 runs to 14 residues. This chain's CDR3 is CASSMGRGRDGYTF. As DNA, the CDR3 is TGTGCCAGCAGTATGGGCAGGGGGCGCGATGGCTACACCTTC.

This clone was seen only a few times. CDR3 protein: CASSRGNQPQHF. The CDR3 nucleotides read TGTGCCAGCAGTCGTGGCAATCAGCCCCAGCATTTT. V and J are TRBV27 and TRBJ1-5; D gene uncertain. The germline V gene has CDR1 MNHEY and CDR2 SMNVEV (reference sequence). The CDR3 sequence is 12 residues long. Trimming removed 5 bases from V and 2 bases from J, with 4 bases in between.

The chain carries TRBV21-1 and TRBJ1-6; TRBD1 is the table's D call and was not checked against the DNA. TRBV21-1 is a documented pseudogene. The CDR3 covers 14 residues. Here the CDR3 reads CASSNRTENSPLHF. The CDR3 DNA follows: TGTGCCAGCAGCAACAGGACAGAGAATTCACCCCTCCACTTT.

This chain connects TRBV6-1 to TRBJ2-7; D not certain. The V and J ends lost 3 bases and 4 bases respectively, with 13 bases between them. Germline values: CDR1 MNHNS, CDR2 SASEGT. This CDR3 contains 14 residues. CDR3 bases: TGTGCCAGCAGTGAGGCAGGAGCCCTTTACGAGCAGTACTTC. Encoded protein: CASSEAGALYEQYF.

V usage is TRBV11-2 and J usage is TRBJ2-7; possibly TRBD1 for D (6 bases). This CDR3 contains 17 residues. V was shortened by 3 bases and J by 3 bases, with 21 bases between the two germline ends. CDR1 is SGHAT and CDR2 is FQNNGV in the germline V gene. The CDR3 spells CASSLLPSTTGFYEQYF. In DNA form, the CDR3 reads TGTGCCAGCAGCTTGCTCCCGTCAACCACAGGGTTCTACGAGCAGTACTTC.

The chain joins TRBV6-6 to TRBJ2-5; TRBD2 matches at 7 bases. Germline CDR1 MNHNY, CDR2 SVGAGI (reference sequence). With 8 bases clipped from V and 4 bases from J, the junction kept 16 bases outside the gene matches. The CDR3 contains 16 residues. The CDR3 region is CASGLKRGLAGETQYF. CDR3 DNA sequence: TGTGCCAGCGGACTAAAGCGGGGTCTGGCGGGAGAGACCCAGTACTTC.

The rearrangement uses TRBV28 and TRBJ1-1; D possibly corresponds to TRBD1 (5 bases). Germline V CDR1 and CDR2: MDHEN, SYDVKM. Deletions cut 3 bases from V and 7 bases from J, with 12 bases between. The length of the CDR3 is 13 residues. CDR3 residues: CASSFATDNEAFF. The CDR3, as DNA: TGTGCCAGCAGTTTCGCGACAGATAATGAAGCTTTCTTT.

This clone was seen once. This chain links TRBV28 with TRBJ1-4; possible D gene TRBD1, 6 bases. The CDR3 extends over 16 amino acids. V was cut by 4 bases and J by 7 bases, with 19 bases left in between. Germline V gives CDR1 MDHEN, CDR2 SYDVKM. DNA for the CDR3: TGTGCCAGCAGTTCACAGCCGGGGGGCGCCGGTGAAAAACTGTTTTTT. Protein sequence: CASSSQPGGAGEKLFF. The full variable domain, in which reference TRBV28 and TRBJ1-4 provide the parts outside the CDR3, is DVKVTQSSRYLVKRTGEKVFLECVQDMDHENMFWYRQDPGLGLRLIYFSYDVKMKEKGDIPEGYSVSREKKERFSLILESASTNQTSMYLCASSSQPGGAGEKLFFGSGTQLSVL.

The chain uses TRBV5-1 and TRBJ2-4, with 9 bases matching TRBD1. This CDR3 has 13 amino acids. CDR1 is SGHRS and CDR2 is YFSETQ in the germline V gene. V lost 5 bases, J lost 8 bases, and 5 bases stayed unmatched. The CDR3 reads CASRPTGGYIQYF. CDR3 coding DNA: TGCGCCAGCAGGCCCACAGGGGGCTACATTCAGTACTTC.

The chain employs TRBV7-9 and TRBJ2-3; the match to TRBD2 covers 13 bases. CDR1 is SEHNR, CDR2 FQNEAQ, per germline (reference sequence). The length of the CDR3 is 16 residues. V shed 4 bases, J shed 4 bases, and the junction held 5 bases outside the gene matches. The CDR3 sequence is CASSSRTSGRADTQYF. The DNA for the CDR3 is TGTGCCAGCAGCTCTAGGACTAGCGGGAGAGCAGATACGCAGTATTTT.

The J gene is TRBJ2-7, the V gene TRBV18, with 7 bases fitting TRBD1. CDR3 length: 16 amino acids. The junction had 5 bases not matched to a gene; V was cut back by 0 bases and J by 0 bases. Looked up from germline, CDR1 is KGHSH and CDR2 is LQKENI. The CDR3: CASSPPSGGISYEQYF. The DNA for the CDR3 is TGTGCCAGCTCACCACCGTCAGGGGGAATCTCCTACGAGCAGTACTTC.

V and J are TRBV18 and TRBJ2-3; 7 positions agree with TRBD1. In germline, CDR1 is KGHSH, CDR2 LQKENI. This CDR3 comprises 16 residues. Trimming took 3 bases from V and 2 from J; bases not matched to a gene: 8. The DNA of the CDR3 is TGTGCCAGCTCACCGGCAGGGGGTTTGAACACAGATACGCAGTATTTT. This gives the protein CASSPAGGLNTDTQYF.

The chain carries TRBV5-1 and TRBJ1-1; weak D call: TRBD1 (6 bases). The V gene's germline CDR1 is SGHRS and CDR2 YFSETQ. The length of the CDR3 is 15 residues. Trimming removed 5 bases at V and 2 bases at J, with 16 bases between. This chain's CDR3 is CASSQPGGGNTEAFF. CDR3 nucleotide sequence: TGCGCCAGCAGTCAGCCCGGGGGCGGAAACACTGAAGCTTTCTTT.

This clone was observed a single time. The V gene is TRBV11-2, the J gene TRBJ2-5; 9 bases line up with TRBD2. The J call is doubtful: the DNA matches TRBJ2-7 better. From germline, CDR1 is SGHAT and CDR2 FQNNGV. The length of the CDR3 is 14 residues. Here the CDR3 reads CASSFIAGVYEQYF. CDR3 DNA: TGTGCCAGCAGCTTTATAGCGGGAGTCTACGAGCAGTACTTC.

This chain connects TRBV2 to TRBJ2-7, with 7 nucleotides matching TRBD2. After removal of 5 bases from V and 4 bases from J, the junction contained 11 bases not matched to a gene. Germline lookup yields CDR1 SNHLY and CDR2 FYNNEI. This CDR3 has 15 amino acids. CDR3 in DNA: TGTGCCAGCAGTCCACGGGCTAGCGGTATGTACGAGCAGTACTTC. This sequence encodes CASSPRASGMYEQYF. The full variable domain, in which reference TRBV2 and TRBJ2-7 provide the parts outside the CDR3, is EPEVTQTPSHQVTQMGQEVILRCVPISNHLYFYWYRQILGQKVEFLVSFYNNEISEKSEIFDDQFSVERPDGSNFTLKIRSTKLEDSAMYFCASSPRASGMYEQYFGPGTRLTVT.

The chain has TRBV28 and TRBJ1-1; no firm D call. The CDR3 totals 15 residues. Trimming took off 0 bases at V and 4 bases at J, with 12 bases between the two ends. Germline CDR1 MDHEN, CDR2 SYDVKM. In DNA form, the CDR3 reads TGTGCCAGCAGTTTATGGGGGTGGGCAGGCACTGAAGCTTTCTTT. Its protein product is CASSLWGWAGTEAFF.

In this sample, this clone turned up a few times. The V and J genes are TRBV6-1 and TRBJ1-2, with no clear D. CDR1 is MNHNS, CDR2 SASEGT, per germline. V lost 7 bases and J lost 4, with 13 bases in between. This CDR3 region has 13 residues. Here the CDR3 DNA reads TGTGCCAGCAAATACGGTTCGGTCTATGGCTACACCTTC. Its translation is CASKYGSVYGYTF.

The V and J genes are TRBV5-4 and TRBJ2-7; 10 bases are shared with TRBD1. This CDR3 has 14 residues. V lost 3 bases and J lost 2; bases outside the gene matches: 2. CDR1 SGHNT and CDR2 YYREEE come from the germline V gene (reference sequence). The CDR3 spells CASSYGQGAYEQYF. CDR3 nucleotide sequence: TGTGCCAGCAGCTATGGACAGGGGGCCTACGAGCAGTACTTC.

This chain links TRBV5-1 with TRBJ1-4; no clear D. CDR1 is SGHRS, CDR2 YFSETQ, per germline. Between the trimmed V and J ends, which lost 6 bases and 2 bases, there was a span of 11 bases. The CDR3 is 14 amino acids. In nucleotides, the CDR3 is TGCGCCAGCACCTTACAGTCGACTAATGAAAAACTGTTTTTT. Amino acids: CASTLQSTNEKLFF.

This clone was counted only a few times. The rearrangement uses TRBV25-1 and TRBJ1-2, with D uncertain. V lost 6 bases and J 1 base, leaving 12 bases between the germline ends. There are 14 residues in the CDR3. Germline CDR1 is MGHDK and CDR2 is SYGVNS. In nucleotides, the CDR3 is TGTGCCAGCAGCACCACGACGGGTAACTATGGCTACACCTTC. It is translated as CASSTTTGNYGYTF.

V usage is TRBV5-4 and J usage is TRBJ2-7; tentative D call: TRBD2 (6 bases). The CDR3 is made up of 15 amino acids. Trimming shortened V by 0 bases and J by 4 bases, and 14 bases separated the two germline ends. The V gene's germline CDR1 is SGHNT and CDR2 YYREEE (reference sequence). CDR3 sequence (DNA): TGTGCCAGCAGCTTGGACGGGGGAGGAGGGTACGAGCAGTACTTC. It translates to CASSLDGGGGYEQYF.